Listed below are T cell receptor beta chains from one sample, sequenced in a study of post-analysis software for immune sequencing data. MiXCR, run by TCRdb on the PCR reads, gives a single entry per CDR3 protein. Among 650,000 to 850,000 distinct CDR3 sequences listed, roughly 58% were seen once. Sequenced input: blood. The source is a girl aged 5 to 17 with multiple sclerosis. The CDR3 runs from the conserved cysteine through the conserved F or W. A D gene is named only where the DNA matches it firmly. Clone size is given for some rows only: seen once, a few or many times, or a class if the clone is expanded.

d_call clone_size j_call v_call cdr3_nt cdr3_aa
TRBD2 few TRBJ2-7 TRBV20-1 TGCAGTGCTACTTCACCACTAGCGGGAGTATACGAGCAGTACTTC CSATSPLAGVYEQYF
. few TRBJ1-1 TRBV29-1 TGCAGCGTTGATAACGCCCAGTTAGGCACTGAAGCTTTCTTT CSVDNAQLGTEAFF
TRBD2 . TRBJ2-1 TRBV5-1 TGCGCCAGCAGCTTGGGGGCTAGCGGGGGTTACAATGAGCAGTTCTTC CASSLGASGGYNEQFF
. . TRBJ2-1 TRBV14 TGTGCCAGCAGCGCCCACGTTGAGCAGTTCTTC CASSAHVEQFF
TRBD1 . TRBJ2-1 TRBV5-1 TGCGCCAGCACCGGGACAGCACAAGAGACCCAGTTCTTC CASTGTAQETQFF
. few TRBJ2-3 TRBV29-1 TGCAGCGTTGAAGCCGGGGTGGATCCGCAGTATTTT CSVEAGVDPQYF
. many TRBJ2-6 TRBV20-1 TGCAGTGCTCCTTCGGGCTCTGGGGCCAACGTCCTGACTTTC CSAPSGSGANVLTF
. . TRBJ2-7 TRBV7-2 TGTGCCAGCAGTGTTGAGGGGATTCCCTACGAGCAGTACTTC CASSVEGIPYEQYF
. . TRBJ1-2 TRBV14 TGTGCCAGCAGCCAAGTTGCGGGGGGCGGCGACTATGGCTACACCTTC CASSQVAGGGDYGYTF
. . TRBJ2-3 TRBV7-3 TGTGCCAGCAGCTTAGGTTCCAGAGATACGCAGTATTTT CASSLGSRDTQYF
TRBD2 . TRBJ2-7 TRBV20-1 TGCAGTGCTAGATGGCGGGAGGCGTACGAGCAGTACTTC CSARWREAYEQYF
. . TRBJ1-2 TRBV20-1 TGCAGTGCTGACCCGGGCTCCTTTGAGGGCTGCACCTTC CSADPGSFEGCTF
. few TRBJ2-5 TRBV12-3/TRBV12-4 TGTGCCAGCAGTTTGTGGGGGACCCAGTACTTC CASSLWGTQYF
. . TRBJ2-2 TRBV6-2/TRBV6-3 TGTGCCAGCAGTAATAGCCCCGGGGAGCTGTTTTTT CASSNSPGELFF
. . TRBJ2-7 TRBV4-1 TGCGCCAGCAGCCAGAGGCTAGGGAGCCCCTACGAGCAGTACTTC CASSQRLGSPYEQYF
. few TRBJ2-1 TRBV11-1 TGTGCCAGCAGCCAGGGGCAGGGGCCCTACAATGAGCAGTTCTTC CASSQGQGPYNEQFF
TRBD1 . TRBJ1-5 TRBV2 TGTGCCAGCATGGGACAGAACAGCAATCAGCCCCAGCATTTT CASMGQNSNQPQHF
. . TRBJ2-5 TRBV29-1 TGCAGCGTTGCGTGGGGCCAGCAAGAGACCCAGTACTTC CSVAWGQQETQYF